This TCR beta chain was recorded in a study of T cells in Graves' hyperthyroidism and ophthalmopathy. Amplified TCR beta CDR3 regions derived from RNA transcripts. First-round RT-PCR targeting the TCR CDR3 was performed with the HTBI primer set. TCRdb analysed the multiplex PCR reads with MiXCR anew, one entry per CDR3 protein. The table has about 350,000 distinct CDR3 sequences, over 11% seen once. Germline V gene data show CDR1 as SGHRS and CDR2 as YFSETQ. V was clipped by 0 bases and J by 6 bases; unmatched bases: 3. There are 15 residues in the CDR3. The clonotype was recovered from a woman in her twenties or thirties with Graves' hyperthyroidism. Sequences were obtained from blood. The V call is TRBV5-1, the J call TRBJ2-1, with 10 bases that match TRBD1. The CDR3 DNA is TGCGCCAGCAGCTTGGCCGACAGGGGGCTCAATGAGCAGTTCTTC. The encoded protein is CASSLADRGLNEQFF.